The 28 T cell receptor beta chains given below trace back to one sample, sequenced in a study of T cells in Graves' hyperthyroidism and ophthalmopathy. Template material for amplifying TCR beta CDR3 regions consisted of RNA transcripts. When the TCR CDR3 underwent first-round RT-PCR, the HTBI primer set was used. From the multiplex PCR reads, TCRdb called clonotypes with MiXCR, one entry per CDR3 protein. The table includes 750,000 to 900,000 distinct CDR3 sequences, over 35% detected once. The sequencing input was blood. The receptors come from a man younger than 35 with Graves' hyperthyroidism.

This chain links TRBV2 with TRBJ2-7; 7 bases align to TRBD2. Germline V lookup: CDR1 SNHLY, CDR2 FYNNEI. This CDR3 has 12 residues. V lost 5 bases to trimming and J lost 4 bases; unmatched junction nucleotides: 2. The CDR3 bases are TGTGCCAGCAGTAAACTAGCGTACGAGCAGTACTTC. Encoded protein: CASSKLAYEQYF.

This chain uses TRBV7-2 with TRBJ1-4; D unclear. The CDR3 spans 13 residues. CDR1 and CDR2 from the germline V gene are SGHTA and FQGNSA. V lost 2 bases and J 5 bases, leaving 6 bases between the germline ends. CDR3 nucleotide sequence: TGTGCCAGCAGCTTACACGCCAATGAAAAACTGTTTTTT. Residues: CASSLHANEKLFF.

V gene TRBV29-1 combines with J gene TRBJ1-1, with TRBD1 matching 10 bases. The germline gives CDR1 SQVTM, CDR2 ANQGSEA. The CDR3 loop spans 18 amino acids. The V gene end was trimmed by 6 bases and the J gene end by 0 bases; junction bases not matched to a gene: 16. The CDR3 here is CSVDDPGTGVFMNTEAFF. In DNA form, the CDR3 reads TGCAGCGTGGACGACCCCGGGACAGGGGTCTTTATGAACACTGAAGCTTTCTTT.

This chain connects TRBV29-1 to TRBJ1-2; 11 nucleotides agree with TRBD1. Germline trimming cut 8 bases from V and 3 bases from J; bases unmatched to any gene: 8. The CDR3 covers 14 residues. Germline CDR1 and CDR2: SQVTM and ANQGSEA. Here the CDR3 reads CSSRTGGAYYGYTF. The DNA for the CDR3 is TGCAGCTCGCGGACAGGGGGCGCGTACTATGGCTACACCTTC. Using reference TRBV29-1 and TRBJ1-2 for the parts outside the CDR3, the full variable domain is SAVISQKPSRDICQRGTSLTIQCQVDSQVTMMFWYRQQPGQSLTLIATANQGSEATYESGFVIDKFPISRPNLTFSTLTVSNMSPEDSSIYLCSSRTGGAYYGYTFGSGTRLTVV.

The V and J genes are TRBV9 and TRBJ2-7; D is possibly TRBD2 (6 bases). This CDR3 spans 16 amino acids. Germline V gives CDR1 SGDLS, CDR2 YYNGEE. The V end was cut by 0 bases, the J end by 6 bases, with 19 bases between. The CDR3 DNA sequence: TGTGCCAGCAGCGTAGAGGGGAACTCCTTCGGGAGCGAGCAGTACTTC. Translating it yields CASSVEGNSFGSEQYF.

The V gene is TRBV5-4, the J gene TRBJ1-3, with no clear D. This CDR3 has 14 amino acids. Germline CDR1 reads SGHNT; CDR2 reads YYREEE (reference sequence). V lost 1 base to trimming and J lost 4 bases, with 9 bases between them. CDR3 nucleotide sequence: TGTGCCAGCAGCTTGCAACAGTCGGGAAACACCATATATTTT. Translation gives CASSLQQSGNTIYF.

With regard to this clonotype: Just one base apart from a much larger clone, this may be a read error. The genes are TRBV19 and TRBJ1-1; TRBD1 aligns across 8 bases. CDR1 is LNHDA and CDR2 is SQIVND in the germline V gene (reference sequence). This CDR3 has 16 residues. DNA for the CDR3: TGTGCCAGTAGGTCAGCCGACAGGGGTCGGAGCACTGAAGCTTTGTTT. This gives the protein CASRSADRGRSTEALF.

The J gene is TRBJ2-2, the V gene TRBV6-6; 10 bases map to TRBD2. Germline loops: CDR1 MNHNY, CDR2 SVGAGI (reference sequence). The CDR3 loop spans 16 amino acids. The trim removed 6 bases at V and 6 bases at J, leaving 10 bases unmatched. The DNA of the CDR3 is TGTGCCAGCAGCACTCCAGCGGGAGGGCCTGCCGGGGAGCTGTTTTTT. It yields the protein CASSTPAGGPAGELFF.

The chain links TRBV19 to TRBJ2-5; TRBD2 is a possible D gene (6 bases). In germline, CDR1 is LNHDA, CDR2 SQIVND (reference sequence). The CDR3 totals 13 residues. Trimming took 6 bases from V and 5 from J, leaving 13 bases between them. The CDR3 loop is CASRRHGGETQYF. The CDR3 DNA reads TGTGCCAGTAGGAGGCATGGGGGGGAGACCCAGTACTTC.

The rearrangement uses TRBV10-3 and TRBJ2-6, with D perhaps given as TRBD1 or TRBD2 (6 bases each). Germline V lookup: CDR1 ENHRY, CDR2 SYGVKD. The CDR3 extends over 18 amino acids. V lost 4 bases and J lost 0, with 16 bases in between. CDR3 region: CAISVGGTRSSGANVLTF. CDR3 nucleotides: TGTGCCATCAGTGTAGGGGGGACAAGGAGCTCTGGGGCCAACGTCCTGACTTTC.

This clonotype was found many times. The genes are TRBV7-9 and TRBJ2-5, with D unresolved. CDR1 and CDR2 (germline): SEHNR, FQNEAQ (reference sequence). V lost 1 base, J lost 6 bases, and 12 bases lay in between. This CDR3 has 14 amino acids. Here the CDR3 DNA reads TGTGCCAGCAGCTTAGAGTTGCACGGCCAGACCCAGTACTTC. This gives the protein CASSLELHGQTQYF.

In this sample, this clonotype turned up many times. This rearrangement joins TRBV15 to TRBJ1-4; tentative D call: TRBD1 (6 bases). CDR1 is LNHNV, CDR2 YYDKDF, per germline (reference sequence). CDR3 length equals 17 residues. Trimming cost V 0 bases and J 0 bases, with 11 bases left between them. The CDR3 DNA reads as TGTGCCACCAGCAGAGATCGGGACACCGCAACTAATGAAAAACTGTTTTTT. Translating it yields CATSRDRDTATNEKLFF.

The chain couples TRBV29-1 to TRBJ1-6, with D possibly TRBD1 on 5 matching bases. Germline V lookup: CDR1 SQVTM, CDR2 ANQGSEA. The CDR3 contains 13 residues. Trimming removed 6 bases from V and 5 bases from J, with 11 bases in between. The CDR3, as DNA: TGCAGCGTACGAGGGGCAGATAATTCACCCCTCCACTTT. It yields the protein CSVRGADNSPLHF.

This CDR3 reads CASAPDRAYGVREKLFF. CDR3 nucleotides: TGTGCCAGTGCTCCGGACAGGGCCTACGGGGTACGAGAAAAACTGTTTTTT. The chain has TRBV7-9 and TRBJ1-4, with TRBD1 identical over 8 bases. V trimming: 9 bases; J trimming: 8 bases; junction bases outside the gene matches: 20. This CDR3 has 17 residues. Germline values: CDR1 SEHNR, CDR2 FQNEAQ (reference sequence).

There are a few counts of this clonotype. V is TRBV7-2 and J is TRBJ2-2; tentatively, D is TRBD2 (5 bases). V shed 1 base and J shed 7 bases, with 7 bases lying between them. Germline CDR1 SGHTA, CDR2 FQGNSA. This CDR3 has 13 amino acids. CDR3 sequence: CASSLDGVGELFF. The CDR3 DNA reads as TGTGCCAGCAGCTTAGACGGGGTCGGGGAGCTGTTTTTT.

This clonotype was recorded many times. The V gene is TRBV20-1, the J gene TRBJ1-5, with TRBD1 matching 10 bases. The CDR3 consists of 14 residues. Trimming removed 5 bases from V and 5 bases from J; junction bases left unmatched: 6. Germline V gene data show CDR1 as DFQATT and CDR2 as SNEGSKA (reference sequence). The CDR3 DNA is TGCAGTGCTCGCGGCGGGACAGGGGATCAGCCCCAGCATTTT. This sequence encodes CSARGGTGDQPQHF.

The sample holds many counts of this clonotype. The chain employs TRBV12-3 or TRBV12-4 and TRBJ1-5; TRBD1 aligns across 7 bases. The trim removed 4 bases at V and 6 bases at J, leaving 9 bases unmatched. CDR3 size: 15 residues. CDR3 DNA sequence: TGTGCCAGCAGTTCTACCGACAGGGTACTTCAGCCCCAGCATTTT. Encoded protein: CASSSTDRVLQPQHF.

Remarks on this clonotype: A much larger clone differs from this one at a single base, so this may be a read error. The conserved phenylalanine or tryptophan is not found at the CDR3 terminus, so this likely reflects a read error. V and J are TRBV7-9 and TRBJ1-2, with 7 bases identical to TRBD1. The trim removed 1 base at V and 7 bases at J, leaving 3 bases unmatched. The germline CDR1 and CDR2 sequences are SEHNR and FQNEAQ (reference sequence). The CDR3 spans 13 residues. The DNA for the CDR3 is TGTGCCAGCAGCTTAGGGACAGGAACTGGCTACACCCTC. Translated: CASSLGTGTGYTL.

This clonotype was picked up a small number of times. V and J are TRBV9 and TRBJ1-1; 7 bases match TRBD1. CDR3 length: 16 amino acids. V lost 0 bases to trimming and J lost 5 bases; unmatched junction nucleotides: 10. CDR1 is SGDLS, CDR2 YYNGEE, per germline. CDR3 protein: CASSVAPGQRSTEAFF. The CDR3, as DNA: TGTGCCAGCAGCGTAGCTCCGGGACAGCGATCGACTGAAGCTTTCTTT.

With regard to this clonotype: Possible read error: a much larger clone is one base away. CDR3 DNA: TGTGTCAGCAGCTTTGGGACGGGAGTTCAAGAGACCCAGTACTTC. The encoded protein is CVSSFGTGVQETQYF. This chain joins TRBV7-9 and TRBJ2-5; TRBD2 is a possible D gene (6 bases). This CDR3 comprises 15 residues. Germline assignment: CDR1 SEHNR and CDR2 FQNEAQ (reference sequence). The whole variable domain, remainder taken from reference TRBV7-9 and TRBJ2-5, is DTGVSQNPRHKITKRGQNVTFRCDPISEHNRLYWYRQTLGQGPEFLTYFQNEAQLEKSRLLSDRFSAERPKGSFSTLEIQRTEQGDSAMYLCVSSFGTGVQETQYFGPGTRLLVL.

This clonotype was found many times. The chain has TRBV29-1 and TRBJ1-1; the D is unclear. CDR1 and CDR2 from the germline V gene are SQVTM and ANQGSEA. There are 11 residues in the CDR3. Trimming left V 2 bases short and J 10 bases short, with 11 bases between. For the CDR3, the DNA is TGCAGCGTTGAACATTCCGGAGGAGCTTTCTTT. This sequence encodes CSVEHSGGAFF.

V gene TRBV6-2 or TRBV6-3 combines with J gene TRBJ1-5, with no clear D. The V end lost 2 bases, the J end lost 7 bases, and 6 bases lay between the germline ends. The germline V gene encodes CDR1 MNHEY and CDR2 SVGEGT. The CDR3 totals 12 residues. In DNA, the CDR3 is TGTGCCAGCAGTTACGGCTCCCAGCCCCAGCATTTT. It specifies CASSYGSQPQHF.

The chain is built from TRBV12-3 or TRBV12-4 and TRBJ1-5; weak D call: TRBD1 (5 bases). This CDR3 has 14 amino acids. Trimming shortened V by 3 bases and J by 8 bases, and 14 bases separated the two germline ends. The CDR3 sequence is CASSFGGGWEPQHF. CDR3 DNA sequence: TGTGCCAGCAGTTTCGGGGGAGGGTGGGAGCCCCAGCATTTT.

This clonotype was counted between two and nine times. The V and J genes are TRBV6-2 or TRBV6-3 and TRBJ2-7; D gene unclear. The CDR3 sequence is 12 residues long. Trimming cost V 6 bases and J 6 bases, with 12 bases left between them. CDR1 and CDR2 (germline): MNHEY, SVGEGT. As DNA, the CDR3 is TGTGCCAGCAGCAGGCCCTTGGGCGAGCAGTACTTC. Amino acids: CASSRPLGEQYF.

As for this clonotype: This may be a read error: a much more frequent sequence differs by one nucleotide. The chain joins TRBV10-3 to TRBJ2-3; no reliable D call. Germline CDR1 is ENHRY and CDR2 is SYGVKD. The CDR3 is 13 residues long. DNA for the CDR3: TGTGCCGTCAGTGAAACTAGCACAGATACGCAGTATTTT. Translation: CAVSETSTDTQYF.

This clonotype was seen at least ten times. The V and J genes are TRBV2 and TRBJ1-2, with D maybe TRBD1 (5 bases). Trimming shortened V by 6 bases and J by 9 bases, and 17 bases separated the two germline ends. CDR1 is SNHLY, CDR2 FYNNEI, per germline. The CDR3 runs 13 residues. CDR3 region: CASSGQRGFSYTF. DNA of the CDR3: TGTGCCAGCAGCGGCCAGCGGGGGTTTAGCTACACCTTC.

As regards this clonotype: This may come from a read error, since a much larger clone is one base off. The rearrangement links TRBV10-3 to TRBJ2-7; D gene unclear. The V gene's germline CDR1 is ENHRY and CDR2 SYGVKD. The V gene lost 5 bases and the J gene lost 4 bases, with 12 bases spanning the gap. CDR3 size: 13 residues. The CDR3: CAISLWGRYEQYF. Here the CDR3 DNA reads TGTGCCATCAGTTTGTGGGGAAGATACGAGCAGTACTTC.

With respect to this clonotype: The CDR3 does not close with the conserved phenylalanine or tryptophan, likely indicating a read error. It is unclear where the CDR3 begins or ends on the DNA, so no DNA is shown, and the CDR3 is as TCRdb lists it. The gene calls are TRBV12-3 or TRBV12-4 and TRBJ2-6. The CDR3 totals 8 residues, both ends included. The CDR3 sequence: CASSLSTT.